These 12 T cell receptor beta chains were sequenced from one sample in a study of T cell repertoires in cytomegalovirus infection. A single record per CDR3 protein comes from TCRdb applying MiXCR to the reads. The data hold roughly 600,000 distinct CDR3 sequences, with 20% to 30% observed a single time. The sequenced sample consisted of CD8+ T cells from PBMCs. The receptors derive from a human donor in good health (CMV status not recorded). Some clones in this sample may be carry-over from other donors' samples.

V gene TRBV6-1 combines with J gene TRBJ2-7; 7 bases agree with TRBD1. The length of the CDR3 is 12 residues. Germline CDR1 reads MNHNS; CDR2 reads SASEGT. The trim removed 10 bases at V and 2 bases at J, leaving 5 bases unmatched. CDR3 amino acids: CATRDRPYEQYF. For the CDR3, the DNA is TGTGCCACCCGGGACAGACCCTACGAGCAGTACTTC.

This clonotype was seen repeatedly, ten times or more. In nucleotides, the CDR3 is TGTGCCAGCAGTTACGCCTACGAGCAGTACTTC. Encoded protein: CASSYAYEQYF. This sequence joins TRBV7-8 and TRBJ2-7; D gene uncertain. The CDR3 is 11 amino acids. V lost 6 bases and J lost 2, with 5 bases in between. The V gene's germline CDR1 is SGHVS and CDR2 FQNEAQ. Based on the CDR3 plus reference TRBV7-8 and TRBJ2-7, the full variable domain is GAGVSQSPRYKVAKRGQDVALRCDPISGHVSLFWYQQALGQGPEFLTYFQNEAQLDKSGLPSDRFFAERPEGSVSTLKIQRTQQEDSAVYLCASSYAYEQYFGPGTRLTVT.

The V and J genes are TRBV28 and TRBJ2-5; D not certain. The germline V gene has CDR1 MDHEN and CDR2 SYDVKM. Trimming removed 2 bases from V and 1 base from J, with 8 bases in between. This CDR3 has 14 residues. The CDR3 loop reads CASSLSPIQETQYF. CDR3 coding DNA: TGTGCCAGCAGTTTAAGCCCAATCCAAGAGACCCAGTACTTC.

This rearrangement joins TRBV28 to TRBJ2-3; TRBD1 or TRBD2 may be the D gene (6 bases each). The CDR3 spans 16 residues. The V and J ends lost 5 bases and 4 bases respectively, with 19 bases between them. The V gene's germline CDR1 is MDHEN and CDR2 SYDVKM. CDR3 nucleotides: TGTGCCAGCAGTCCTGAGCCGGGGGCAGCCGCAGATACGCAGTATTTT. The encoded protein is CASSPEPGAAADTQYF.

This clonotype came up a few times. V gene TRBV12-3 or TRBV12-4 combines with J gene TRBJ2-3; 7 bases align to TRBD1. V lost 5 bases, J lost 4 bases, and 18 bases stayed unmatched. CDR3 size: 18 residues. The CDR3 DNA reads TGTGCCAGCAGTCCCCGAGGGGGCCGCCTTTTCCAACCAGATACGCAGTATTTT. This translates into CASSPRGGRLFQPDTQYF.

This chain connects TRBV6-5 to TRBJ2-3; no reliable D call. The V and J ends lost 2 bases and 3 bases respectively, with 18 bases between them. The CDR3 sequence is 17 residues long. Germline V gives CDR1 MNHEY, CDR2 SVGAGI. CDR3 residues: CASSYERREYGTDTQYF. In nucleotides, the CDR3 is TGTGCCAGCAGTTACGAGAGGAGAGAATACGGTACAGATACGCAGTATTTT.

The rearrangement links TRBV6-2 or TRBV6-3 to TRBJ2-7; tentatively, D is TRBD2 (6 bases). Trimming pared 0 bases from V and 4 bases from J, leaving 10 bases between. CDR3 length equals 14 residues. CDR1 is MNHEY, CDR2 SVGEGT, per germline. The CDR3 bases are TGTGCCAGCAGTTACTCGCCCGGGGGTTACGAGCAGTACGTC. It specifies CASSYSPGGYEQYV.

This clonotype was counted ten times or more. V is TRBV7-6 and J is TRBJ2-1; D call uncertain. The V end was cut by 3 bases, the J end by 2 bases, with 17 bases between. Germline CDR1 is SGHVS and CDR2 is FNYEAQ. The CDR3 is 17 residues long. The chain's CDR3 is CASSFSWPAGTYNEQFF. As DNA, the CDR3 is TGTGCCAGCAGCTTTAGTTGGCCTGCTGGGACCTACAATGAGCAGTTCTTC.

Many counts were recorded for this clonotype. This chain connects TRBV6-5 to TRBJ2-1; 10 bases fit TRBD2. Per the germline V gene, CDR1 is MNHEY and CDR2 is SVGAGI. V lost 6 bases and J lost 1; bases outside the gene matches: 3. The length of the CDR3 is 15 residues. CDR3 in amino acids: CASSFSGGSYNEQFF. The CDR3 DNA sequence: TGTGCCAGCAGCTTTAGCGGGGGGTCCTACAATGAGCAGTTCTTC.

This clonotype was seen many times. The genes are TRBV7-9 and TRBJ2-7, with 12 nucleotides matching TRBD2. Germline V gene data show CDR1 as SEHNR and CDR2 as FQNEAQ (reference sequence). The CDR3 contains 18 residues. The V and J ends lost 1 base and 4 bases, in that order; junction bases with no gene match: 11. The CDR3, as DNA: TGTGCCAGCAGCTTAGGCCCCCCTTCTAGCGGGGGGGAATACGAGCAGTACGTC. It yields the protein CASSLGPPSSGGEYEQYV.

The chain employs TRBV6-2 or TRBV6-3 and TRBJ2-2; D is possibly TRBD1 (7 bases). The V end lost 6 bases, the J end lost 6 bases, and 44 bases lay between the germline ends. The CDR3 sequence is 24 residues long. From germline, CDR1 is MNHEY and CDR2 SVGEGT. CDR3 in DNA: TGTGCCAGCAGCGCCCTTCCCGGGACAGTGATAGTGGTCGGAGACAAATGGGAGGCCGGGGAGCTGTTTTTT. As protein: CASSALPGTVIVVGDKWEAGELFF.

This chain uses TRBV20-1 with TRBJ1-1, with 8 bases identical to TRBD1. With V trimmed by 3 bases and J by 5 bases, 8 bases remained unmatched. Germline V gene data show CDR1 as DFQATT and CDR2 as SNEGSKA (reference sequence). The length of the CDR3 is 14 residues. For the CDR3, the DNA is TGCAGTGCTAGGGTAGGACAGGGCGGAACTGAAGCTTTCTTT. This encodes CSARVGQGGTEAFF.